These 25 T cell receptor beta chains were sequenced from one sample in a study of sequential checkpoint blockade in melanoma. Measured with immunoSEQ multiplex PCR; TCRdb has only the in-frame clones, and not every one. Among around 2,500 clones, about 26% were seen once, and the ten largest hold 15% to 20%. The treatment denotes: randomized to nivolumab then ipilimumab (arm A) or the reverse (arm B). The sequenced sample was tumor tissue (inferred from file names), obtained from a patient given nivolumab and ipilimumab in sequence. The source of these receptors is a human donor with melanoma.

This clone was counted between two and nine times. CDR3 bases: TGTGCCAGCAGTTGGGACACCCTGTACAATGAGCAGTTCTTC. Protein sequence: CASSWDTLYNEQFF. The V gene is TRBV6-8, the J gene TRBJ2-1; D is perhaps TRBD1 (6 bases). CDR1 is MNHGY, CDR2 SAAAGT, per germline. This CDR3 is built from 14 residues. Trimming left V 4 bases short and J 4 bases short, with 11 bases between.

This clone was seen a few times. The chain couples TRBV7-6 to TRBJ2-3; no clear D. In germline, CDR1 is SGHVS, CDR2 FNYEAQ. CDR3 length equals 14 residues. The V gene lost 1 base and the J gene lost 2 bases, with 7 bases spanning the gap. The CDR3 coding sequence is TGTGCCAGCAGCTTAGGGGCCAACACAGATACGCAGTATTTT. Translation gives CASSLGANTDTQYF. Supplemented by reference TRBV7-6 and TRBJ2-3, the full variable domain reads GAGVSQSPRYKVTKRGQDVALRCDPISGHVSLYWYRQALGQGPEFLTYFNYEAQQDKSGLPNDRFSAERPEGSISTLTIQRTEQRDSAMYRCASSLGANTDTQYFGPGTRLTVL.

This chain joins TRBV29-1 and TRBJ2-2, with TRBD1 matching 9 bases. Per germline, CDR1 SQVTM and CDR2 ANQGSEA. The junction had 6 bases not matched to a gene; V was cut back by 7 bases and J by 9 bases. The CDR3 runs to 12 residues. This CDR3 reads CSATGTGRELFF. The CDR3 DNA reads TGCAGCGCGACCGGGACAGGGAGGGAGCTGTTTTTT.

J is TRBJ2-7 and V is TRBV30, with unresolved D. The CDR3 runs 11 residues. Per germline, CDR1 GTSNPN and CDR2 SVGIG (reference sequence). Between the trimmed V and J ends, which lost 4 bases and 6 bases, there was a span of 10 bases. The CDR3 spells CAWTVTIEQYF. As DNA, the CDR3 is TGTGCCTGGACGGTTACGATCGAGCAGTACTTC.

The chain combines TRBV9 with TRBJ1-1, with D uncertain. V lost 4 bases and J lost 3, with 10 bases in between. CDR3 length equals 13 residues. Germline values: CDR1 SGDLS, CDR2 YYNGEE. The DNA of the CDR3 is TGTGCCAGCAGCCCTGGAGACGACACTGAAGCTTTCTTT. Amino acids: CASSPGDDTEAFF.

This clone was seen only a few times. The gene calls are TRBV7-5 and TRBJ2-5; the D call in the table, TRBD2, was not verified against the DNA. TRBV7-5 is annotated as a pseudogene. There are 17 residues in the CDR3. Written as DNA, the CDR3 is TGTGCCAGCAGCAGGACTAGCGGGGGGTGGGCCAAAGAGACCCAGTACTTC. Translation: CASSRTSGGWAKETQYF.

This clone is deemed medium-sized. The chain joins TRBV6-8 to TRBJ1-1, with 7 positions matching TRBD1. There are 12 residues in the CDR3. V shed 4 bases, J shed 8 bases, and the junction held 4 bases outside the gene matches. Germline CDR1 reads MNHGY; CDR2 reads SAAAGT. CDR3 sequence: CASSSPTGEAFF. For the CDR3, the DNA is TGTGCCAGCAGTTCTCCGACAGGGGAAGCTTTCTTT.

This clone was counted only a few times. This chain joins TRBV6-8 and TRBJ2-1, with TRBD2 matching over 8 bases. Unmatched junction bases numbered 10, after V lost 0 bases and J lost 6 bases. The CDR3 is made up of 17 amino acids. Germline values: CDR1 MNHGY, CDR2 SAAAGT. CDR3 loop: CASSYSSGTRSGNEQFF. CDR3 DNA sequence: TGTGCCAGCAGTTACTCGTCCGGGACTAGAAGTGGCAATGAGCAGTTCTTC.

The gene calls are TRBV6-8 and TRBJ2-1; 8 positions match TRBD1. CDR1 and CDR2 (germline): MNHGY, SAAAGT. The junction had 3 bases not matched to a gene; V was cut back by 8 bases and J by 0 bases. This CDR3 has 14 residues. CDR3 residues: CASRDRNSYNEQFF. CDR3 DNA sequence: TGTGCCAGCCGGGACAGGAACTCCTACAATGAGCAGTTCTTC.

In DNA form, the CDR3 reads TGTGCCAGCTCACAGGGACAGAGTCGTTACACTGAAGCTTTCTTT. Protein product: CASSQGQSRYTEAFF. V gene TRBV18 combines with J gene TRBJ1-1, with TRBD1 matching 7 bases. Germline V gene sequence: CDR1 KGHSH, CDR2 LQKENI. V shed 4 bases, J shed 3 bases, and the junction held 8 bases outside the gene matches. This CDR3 region has 15 residues.

This clone is classed as medium-sized (0.01 to 0.1%). V gene TRBV11-3 combines with J gene TRBJ1-6; D is undetermined. Germline V CDR1 and CDR2: SGHNT, YENEEA. V was pared by 5 bases and J by 9 bases, with 17 bases between. The CDR3 is made up of 15 amino acids. The CDR3 region is CASSPSLNRGSPLHF. The CDR3 nucleotides read TGTGCCAGCAGCCCGTCGCTTAATCGGGGTTCACCCCTCCACTTT.

This chain links TRBV7-8 with TRBJ2-3, with TRBD2 as a possible D gene (5 bases). The CDR3 covers 13 residues. Trimming took off 5 bases at V and 5 bases at J, with 11 bases between the two ends. Germline values: CDR1 SGHVS, CDR2 FQNEAQ. CDR3 coding DNA: TGTGCCAGCAGCCAAACGGGGTTAGATACGCAGTATTTT. Protein product: CASSQTGLDTQYF.

This clone appeared a single time. The J gene is TRBJ2-5, the V gene TRBV19; 8 positions agree with TRBD2. V trimming: 1 base; J trimming: 4 bases; junction bases outside the gene matches: 5. CDR1 LNHDA and CDR2 SQIVND come from the germline V gene (reference sequence). The CDR3 covers 15 residues. CDR3 nucleotide sequence: TGTGCCAGTAGTATAGGTTCCGGGAGGGGAGAGACCCAGTACTTC. It specifies CASSIGSGRGETQYF.

The chain carries TRBV28 and TRBJ1-2; 7 nucleotides line up with TRBD1. This CDR3 has 13 residues. The V and J ends lost 3 bases and 7 bases, in that order; junction bases with no gene match: 5. CDR1 is MDHEN, CDR2 SYDVKM, per germline. The CDR3 reads CASSLRQGAGYTF. DNA of the CDR3: TGTGCCAGCAGTTTGCGACAGGGCGCTGGCTACACCTTC.

This clone was detected a few times. The chain recombines TRBV29-1 with TRBJ2-7; the match to TRBD1 covers 11 bases. The CDR3 is made up of 15 amino acids. After removal of 1 base from V and 3 bases from J, the junction contained 5 bases not matched to a gene. Germline CDR1 and CDR2: SQVTM and ANQGSEA. CDR3 residues: CSVEGGGTGGYEQYF. The CDR3, as DNA: TGCAGCGTTGAAGGTGGAGGGACAGGGGGCTACGAGCAGTACTTC.

This clone was detected only a few times. The rearrangement uses TRBV9 and TRBJ2-5; D may correspond to TRBD1 or TRBD2 (5 bases each). Trimming pared 4 bases from V and 7 bases from J, leaving 14 bases between. CDR3 length: 13 residues. The germline CDR1 and CDR2 sequences are SGDLS and YYNGEE. CDR3 residues: CASSPGWDGTQYF. For the CDR3, the DNA is TGTGCCAGCAGCCCGGGGTGGGACGGGACCCAGTACTTC.

J is TRBJ2-3 and V is TRBV6-8; tentative D call: TRBD2 (7 bases). Germline CDR1 reads MNHGY; CDR2 reads SAAAGT. V lost 5 bases and J lost 0, with 9 bases in between. The CDR3 totals 14 residues. This CDR3 is CASSGGGSTDTQYF. CDR3 nucleotides: TGTGCCAGCAGTGGCGGGGGCAGCACAGATACGCAGTATTTT.

This sequence joins TRBV19 and TRBJ1-4; D is ambiguous. V lost 3 bases and J lost 0, with 14 bases in between. The CDR3 covers 17 residues. The germline CDR1 and CDR2 sequences are LNHDA and SQIVND (reference sequence). The CDR3 nucleotides read TGTGCCAGTAGTATGCGTCCCCCCGGTGCAACTAATGAAAAACTGTTTTTT. It codes for CASSMRPPGATNEKLFF.

V and J are TRBV15 and TRBJ2-5; 9 positions agree with TRBD1. V lost 1 base, J lost 5 bases, and 14 bases stayed unmatched. The CDR3 runs to 18 residues. In germline, CDR1 is LNHNV, CDR2 YYDKDF (reference sequence). For the CDR3, the DNA is TGTGCCACCAGCAGAGGCGTGACTCCGGTGACAGGGGGGGAGACCCAGTACTTC. This codes for CATSRGVTPVTGGETQYF. Full variable domain (outside the CDR3, taken from reference TRBV15 and TRBJ2-5): DAMVIQNPRYQVTQFGKPVTLSCSQTLNHNVMYWYQQKSSQAPKLLFHYYDKDFNNEADTPDNFQSRRPNTSFCFLDIRSPGLGDTAMYLCATSRGVTPVTGGETQYFGPGTRLLVL.

This chain links TRBV6-8 with TRBJ1-3, with 7 bases matching TRBD1. The CDR3 sequence is 17 residues long. V lost 7 bases to trimming and J lost 6 bases; unmatched junction nucleotides: 18. Germline V gene sequence: CDR1 MNHGY, CDR2 SAAAGT. CDR3 protein: CASIGTGTERDKNTIYF. CDR3 DNA: TGTGCCAGCATCGGAACCGGGACAGAGCGGGATAAAAACACCATATATTTT.

This clone has just a few counts. The genes are TRBV6-8 and TRBJ2-7, with D tentatively TRBD1 (5 bases). The V gene lost 6 bases and the J gene lost 12 bases, with 18 bases spanning the gap. Germline V gene sequence: CDR1 MNHGY, CDR2 SAAAGT. This CDR3 region has 12 residues. The CDR3 protein is CASSLTNDSGYF. CDR3 coding DNA: TGTGCCAGCAGCCTCACAAACGACAGTGGGTACTTC.

The chain recombines TRBV19 with TRBJ2-3; D is possibly TRBD2 (7 bases). Germline lookup yields CDR1 LNHDA and CDR2 SQIVND (reference sequence). V lost 0 bases to trimming and J lost 5 bases, with 18 bases between them. The CDR3 is 17 residues long. The CDR3 is CASSIDLVGGRRDTQYF. The DNA for the CDR3 is TGTGCCAGTAGTATAGATCTAGTGGGGGGGCGAAGAGATACGCAGTATTTT.

The chain carries TRBV9 and TRBJ2-5; the match to TRBD2 covers 12 bases. V dropped 4 bases and J dropped 4; count of bases not matched to a gene: 8. This CDR3 is built from 16 residues. Germline V gene sequence: CDR1 SGDLS, CDR2 YYNGEE. The CDR3 region is CASSPRTSGVGETQYF. The CDR3 coding sequence is TGTGCCAGCAGCCCTCGGACTAGCGGGGTTGGAGAGACCCAGTACTTC.

This sequence joins TRBV5-1 and TRBJ1-1; 7 bases match TRBD1. After removal of 1 base from V and 1 base from J, the junction contained 4 bases not matched to a gene. This CDR3 is built from 15 residues. Looked up from germline, CDR1 is SGHRS and CDR2 is YFSETQ. Written as DNA, the CDR3 is TGCGCCAGCAGCTTGTCGGGGACAGAGAACACTGAAGCTTTCTTT. It translates to CASSLSGTENTEAFF.

This clone is labeled as medium-sized. The J gene is TRBJ2-5, the V gene TRBV6-8, with 12 bases identical to TRBD2. Germline V gene lookup returns CDR1 MNHGY and CDR2 SAAAGT. This CDR3 is built from 16 residues. The V gene end was trimmed by 6 bases and the J gene end by 0 bases; junction bases not matched to a gene: 5. The CDR3 bases are TGTGCCAGCAGATTACTAGCGGGGGGCAACCAAGAGACCCAGTACTTC. This translates into CASRLLAGGNQETQYF.